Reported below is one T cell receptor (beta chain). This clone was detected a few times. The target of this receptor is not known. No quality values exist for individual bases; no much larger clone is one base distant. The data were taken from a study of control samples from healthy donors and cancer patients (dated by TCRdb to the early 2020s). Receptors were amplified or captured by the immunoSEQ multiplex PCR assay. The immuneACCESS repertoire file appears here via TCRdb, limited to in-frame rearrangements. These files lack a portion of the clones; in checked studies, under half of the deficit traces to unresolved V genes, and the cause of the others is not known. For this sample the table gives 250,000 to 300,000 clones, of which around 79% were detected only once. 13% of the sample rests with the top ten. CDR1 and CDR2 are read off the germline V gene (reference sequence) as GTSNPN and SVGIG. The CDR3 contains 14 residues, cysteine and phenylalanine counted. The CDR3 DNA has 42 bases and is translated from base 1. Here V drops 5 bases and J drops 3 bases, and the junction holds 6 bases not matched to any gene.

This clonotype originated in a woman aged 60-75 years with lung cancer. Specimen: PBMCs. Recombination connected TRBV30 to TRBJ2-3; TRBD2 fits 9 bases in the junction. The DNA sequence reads TGTGCCTGGGGGTCTAGCGGGACAACAGATACGCAGTATTTT. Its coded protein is CAWGSSGTTDTQYF.